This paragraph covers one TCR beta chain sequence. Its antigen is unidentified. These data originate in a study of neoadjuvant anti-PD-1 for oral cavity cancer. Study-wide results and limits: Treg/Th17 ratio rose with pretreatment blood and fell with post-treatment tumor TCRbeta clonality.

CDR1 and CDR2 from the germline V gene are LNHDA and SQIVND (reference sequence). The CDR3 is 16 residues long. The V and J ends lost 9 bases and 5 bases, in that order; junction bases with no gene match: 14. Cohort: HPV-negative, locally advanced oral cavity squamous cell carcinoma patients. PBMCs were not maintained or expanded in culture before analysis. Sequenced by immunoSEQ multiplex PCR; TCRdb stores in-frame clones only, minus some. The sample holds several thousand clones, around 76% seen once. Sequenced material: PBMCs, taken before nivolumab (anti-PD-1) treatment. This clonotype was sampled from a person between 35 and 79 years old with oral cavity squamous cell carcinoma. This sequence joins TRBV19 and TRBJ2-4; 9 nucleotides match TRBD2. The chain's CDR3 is CASSGRSGGYQNIQYF. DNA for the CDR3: TGTGCCAGCAGCGGGAGAAGCGGGGGGTACCAAAACATTCAGTACTTC.